A selection of T cell receptor beta chains follows, all from one sample in a study of cytomegalovirus exposure and HLA in healthy donors. Clones were sequenced by immunoSEQ multiplex PCR, and TCRdb holds only the in-frame ones, with some missing. The table lists hundreds of thousands of clones, 70% to 80% of them singletons, with approximately 1.7% in the top ten. The sequenced sample consisted of PBMCs. The receptors come from a woman aged 25 to 45 in good health and CMV-seronegative. Each CDR3 is given with its conserved first and last residue. The D gene is left open where the match is weak. The size field is filled for only some rows; it gives once, few, many or a size class.

TRBD2 | TRBJ2-7 | . | TRBV27 | CASSPVAGTGEQYF | TGTGCCAGCAGTCCCGTAGCGGGAACGGGGGAGCAGTACTTC
. | TRBJ1-1 | . | TRBV21-1 | CASSKDSERGYTEAFF | TGTGCCAGCAGCAAAGATTCGGAGAGAGGGTACACTGAAGCTTTCTTT
. | TRBJ2-2 | . | TRBV10-3 | CAISDFNSPGGELFF | TGTGCCATCAGTGATTTCAACTCCCCGGGCGGGGAGCTGTTTTTT
. | TRBJ1-6 | . | TRBV12-5 | CASGLVLGDTTYNSPLHF | TGTGCTAGTGGTTTGGTATTGGGTGACACCACCTATAATTCACCCCTCCACTTT
TRBD2 | TRBJ2-3 | once | TRBV11-3 | CASSLDRRGVADTQYF | TGTGCCAGCAGCTTAGACCGCCGGGGGGTGGCAGATACGCAGTATTTT
. | TRBJ2-2 | . | TRBV9 | CASSVSAGELFF | TGTGCCAGCAGCGTCTCCGCCGGGGAGCTGTTTTTT
. | TRBJ2-1 | . | TRBV27 | CASSPSGNEQFF | TGTGCCAGCAGTCCCTCGGGCAATGAGCAGTTCTTC
TRBD1 | TRBJ1-5 | . | TRBV30 | CAWSAGGGQPQHF | TGTGCCTGGAGTGCAGGGGGCGGACAGCCCCAGCATTTT
. | TRBJ1-1 | . | TRBV7-9 | CTSSRRVGAAFF | TGTACCAGCAGCCGACGTGTGGGGGCGGCTTTCTTT
. | TRBJ2-7 | . | TRBV19 | CASSIPGTGYEQYF | TGTGCCAGTAGTATCCCCGGGACTGGTTACGAGCAGTACTTC
. | TRBJ2-5 | . | TRBV11-3 | CASSSGGYPGQETQYF | TGTGCCAGCAGCTCCGGAGGCTATCCGGGGCAAGAGACCCAGTACTTC
. | TRBJ2-5 | few | TRBV6-5 | CASSPGTTQETQYF | TGTGCCAGCAGTCCCGGGACAACCCAAGAGACCCAGTACTTC
TRBD1 | TRBJ2-4 | few | TRBV19 | CASSIDPPTGGDSKNIQYF | TGTGCCAGTAGTATTGACCCCCCTACAGGGGGAGATAGCAAAAACATTCAGTACTTC
. | TRBJ2-5 | few | TRBV25-1 | CASRDPGSRETQYF | TGTGCCAGCAGAGACCCGGGATCTCGGGAGACCCAGTACTTC
TRBD1 | TRBJ1-2 | . | TRBV25-1 | CASSRVTGLYGYTF | TGTGCCAGCAGTAGAGTGACAGGGCTCTATGGCTACACCTTC
. | TRBJ2-5 | . | TRBV27 | CASSLYWQETQYF | TGTGCCAGCAGTTTATACTGGCAAGAGACCCAGTACTTC
. | TRBJ2-1 | . | TRBV5-4 | CASSFRSEQFF | TGTGCCAGCAGCTTTAGGAGTGAGCAGTTCTTC
TRBD2 | TRBJ2-1 | . | TRBV5-1 | CASRREREGLIRHNEQFF | TGCGCCAGCAGGCGGGAGCGGGAGGGATTAATAAGGCACAATGAGCAGTTCTTC
TRBD1 | TRBJ2-1 | once | TRBV15 | CATSGDRGNEQFF | TGTGCCACCAGCGGGGACAGGGGCAATGAGCAGTTCTTC
TRBD1 | TRBJ1-4 | few | TRBV29-1 | CSVRDSHEKLFF | TGCAGCGTTCGGGACAGCCATGAAAAACTGTTTTTT